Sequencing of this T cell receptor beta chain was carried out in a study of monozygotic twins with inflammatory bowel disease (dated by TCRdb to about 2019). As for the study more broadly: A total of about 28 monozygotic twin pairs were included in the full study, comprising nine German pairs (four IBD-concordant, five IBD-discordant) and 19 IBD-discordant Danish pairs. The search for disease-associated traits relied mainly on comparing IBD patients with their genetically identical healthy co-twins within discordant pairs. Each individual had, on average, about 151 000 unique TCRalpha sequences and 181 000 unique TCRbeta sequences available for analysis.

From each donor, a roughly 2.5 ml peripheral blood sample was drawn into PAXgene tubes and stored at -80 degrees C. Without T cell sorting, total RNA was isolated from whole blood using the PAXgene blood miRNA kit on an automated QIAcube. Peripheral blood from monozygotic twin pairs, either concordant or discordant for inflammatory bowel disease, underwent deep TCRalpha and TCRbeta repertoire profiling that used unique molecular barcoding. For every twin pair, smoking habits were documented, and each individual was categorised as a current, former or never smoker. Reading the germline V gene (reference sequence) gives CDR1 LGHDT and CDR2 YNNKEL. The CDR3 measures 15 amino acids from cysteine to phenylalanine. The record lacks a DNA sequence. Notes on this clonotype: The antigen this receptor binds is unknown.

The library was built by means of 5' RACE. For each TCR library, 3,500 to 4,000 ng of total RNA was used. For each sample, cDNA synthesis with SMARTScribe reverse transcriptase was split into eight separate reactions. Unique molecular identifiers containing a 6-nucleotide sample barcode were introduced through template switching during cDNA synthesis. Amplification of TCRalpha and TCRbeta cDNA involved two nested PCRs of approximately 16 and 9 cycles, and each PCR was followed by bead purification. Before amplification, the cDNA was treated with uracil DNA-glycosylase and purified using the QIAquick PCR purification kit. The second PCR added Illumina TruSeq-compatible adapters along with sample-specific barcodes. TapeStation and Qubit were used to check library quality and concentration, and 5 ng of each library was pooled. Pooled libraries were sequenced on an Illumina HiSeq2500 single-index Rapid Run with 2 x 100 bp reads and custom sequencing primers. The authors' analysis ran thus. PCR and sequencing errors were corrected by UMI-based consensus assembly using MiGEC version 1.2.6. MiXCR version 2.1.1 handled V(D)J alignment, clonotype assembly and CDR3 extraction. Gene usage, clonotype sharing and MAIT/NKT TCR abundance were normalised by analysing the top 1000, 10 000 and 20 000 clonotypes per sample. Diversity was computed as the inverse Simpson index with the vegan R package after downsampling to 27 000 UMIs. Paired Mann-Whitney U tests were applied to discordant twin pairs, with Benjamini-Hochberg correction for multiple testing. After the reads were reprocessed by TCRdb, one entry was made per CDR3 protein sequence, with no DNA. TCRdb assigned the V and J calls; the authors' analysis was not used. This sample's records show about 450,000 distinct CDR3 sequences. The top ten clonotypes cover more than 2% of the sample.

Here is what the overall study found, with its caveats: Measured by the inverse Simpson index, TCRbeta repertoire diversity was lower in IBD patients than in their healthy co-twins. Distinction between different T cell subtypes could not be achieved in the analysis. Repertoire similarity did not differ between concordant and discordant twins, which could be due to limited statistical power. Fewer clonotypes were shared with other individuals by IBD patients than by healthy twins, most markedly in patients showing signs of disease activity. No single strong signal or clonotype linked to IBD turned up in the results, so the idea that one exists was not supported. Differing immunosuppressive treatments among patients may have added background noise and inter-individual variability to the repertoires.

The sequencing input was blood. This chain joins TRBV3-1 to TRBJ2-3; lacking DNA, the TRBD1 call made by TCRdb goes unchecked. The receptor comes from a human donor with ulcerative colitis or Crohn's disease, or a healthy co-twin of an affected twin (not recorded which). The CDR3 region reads CASSQRTGKPDTQYF.